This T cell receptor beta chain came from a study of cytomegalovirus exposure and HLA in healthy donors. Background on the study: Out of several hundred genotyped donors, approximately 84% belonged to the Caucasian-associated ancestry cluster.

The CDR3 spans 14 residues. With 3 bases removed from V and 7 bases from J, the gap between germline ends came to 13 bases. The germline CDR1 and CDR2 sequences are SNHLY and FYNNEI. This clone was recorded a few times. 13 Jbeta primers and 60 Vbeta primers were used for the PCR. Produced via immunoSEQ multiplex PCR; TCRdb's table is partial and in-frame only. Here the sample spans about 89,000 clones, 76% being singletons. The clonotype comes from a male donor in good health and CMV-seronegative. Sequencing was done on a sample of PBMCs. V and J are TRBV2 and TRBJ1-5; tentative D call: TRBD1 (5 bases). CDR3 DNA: TGTGCCAGCAGTGAGGGGCAGGCAGGACAGCCCCAGCATTTT. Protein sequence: CASSEGQAGQPQHF. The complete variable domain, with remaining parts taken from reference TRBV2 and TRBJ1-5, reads EPEVTQTPSHQVTQMGQEVILRCVPISNHLYFYWYRQILGQKVEFLVSFYNNEISEKSEIFDDQFSVERPDGSNFTLKIRSTKLEDSAMYFCASSEGQAGQPQHFGDGTRLSIL.